This T cell receptor beta chain stems from a study of CXCR3-negative and CXCR3-positive naive CD8 T cells. UMI-labeled 5' RACE yielded the TRB cDNA libraries. TCRdb re-called the 5' RACE reads and catalogs CDR3 proteins one per entry, DNA excluded. Reported are roughly 100,000 distinct CDR3 sequences; the ten largest clones contain 1.1%. Germline-derived CDR1 and CDR2 are SQVTM and ANQGSEA. CDR3 size: 12 residues. The V gene is TRBV29-1, the J gene TRBJ1-5; TCRdb selects TRBD1, and the lack of DNA leaves this call unchecked. The clonotype was recovered from a human donor in good health. Some clones in this sample may be carry-over from other donors' samples. Input material: naive CXCR3- CD8+ T cells from blood. Stated subset: CD45RO-CCR7+CD27+CD95- naive CD8+ T cells lacking CXCR3 (TNR3-). CDR3 amino acids: CSAGQGNQPQHF. Full variable domain (rest looked up from reference TRBV29-1 and TRBJ1-5): SAVISQKPSRDICQRGTSLTIQCQVDSQVTMMFWYRQQPGQSLTLIATANQGSEATYESGFVIDKFPISRPNLTFSTLTVSNMSPEDSSIYLCSAGQGNQPQHFGDGTRLSIL.